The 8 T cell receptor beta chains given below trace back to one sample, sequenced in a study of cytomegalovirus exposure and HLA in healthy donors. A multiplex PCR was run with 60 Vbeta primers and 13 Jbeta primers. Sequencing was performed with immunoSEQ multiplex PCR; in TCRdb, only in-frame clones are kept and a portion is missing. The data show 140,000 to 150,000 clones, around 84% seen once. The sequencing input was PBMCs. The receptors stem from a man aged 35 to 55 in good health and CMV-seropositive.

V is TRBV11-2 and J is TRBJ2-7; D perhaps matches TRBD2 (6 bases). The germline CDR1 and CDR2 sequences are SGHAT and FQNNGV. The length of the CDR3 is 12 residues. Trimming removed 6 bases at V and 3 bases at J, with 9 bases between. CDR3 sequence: CASRSTSYEQYF. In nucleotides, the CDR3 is TGTGCCAGCAGGTCGACTAGCTACGAGCAGTACTTC.

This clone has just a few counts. This CDR3 is CASSILAGTNTGELFF. The DNA for the CDR3 is TGTGCCAGTAGTATACTAGCGGGAACGAACACCGGGGAGCTGTTTTTT. The chain links TRBV19 to TRBJ2-2; TRBD2 aligns across 9 bases. This CDR3 has 16 amino acids. V lost 2 bases to trimming and J lost 0 bases; unmatched junction nucleotides: 1. Germline lookup yields CDR1 LNHDA and CDR2 SQIVND (reference sequence).

CDR3 in amino acids: CASSPYKYANTGELFF. The CDR3 bases are TGTGCCAGCAGCCCCTATAAATACGCGAACACCGGGGAGCTGTTTTTT. This chain uses TRBV7-3 with TRBJ2-2; D is unclear. Trimming pared 5 bases from V and 0 bases from J, leaving 13 bases between. Germline assignment: CDR1 SGHTA and CDR2 FQGTGA. This CDR3 has 16 residues. Combining the CDR3 with reference TRBV7-3 and TRBJ2-2 gives the whole variable domain GAGVSQTPSNKVTEKGKYVELRCDPISGHTALYWYRQSLGQGPEFLIYFQGTGAADDSGLPNDRFFAVRPEGSVSTLKIQRTERGDSAVYLCASSPYKYANTGELFFGEGSRLTVL.

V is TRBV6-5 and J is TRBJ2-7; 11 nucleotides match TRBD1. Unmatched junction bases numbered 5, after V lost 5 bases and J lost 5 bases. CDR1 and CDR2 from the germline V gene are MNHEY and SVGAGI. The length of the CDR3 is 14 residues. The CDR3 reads CASSNRDRGNEQYF. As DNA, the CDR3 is TGTGCCAGCAGTAACCGGGACAGGGGGAACGAGCAGTACTTC.

The CDR3 nucleotides are TGTGCCAGCTCACCAGTATCACTAGCGGGGAAACCGGATTACGAGCAGTACTTC. Translation gives CASSPVSLAGKPDYEQYF. The chain joins TRBV18 to TRBJ2-7; 10 nucleotides match TRBD2. The CDR3 runs 18 residues. CDR1 KGHSH and CDR2 LQKENI come from the germline V gene. Trimming cost V 2 bases and J 4 bases; bases outside gene matches: 14. The variable domain in full, completed from reference TRBV18 and TRBJ2-7, reads NAGVMQNPRHLVRRRGQEARLRCSPMKGHSHVYWYRQLPEEGLKFMVYLQKENIIDESGMPKERFSAEFPKEGPSILRIQQVVRGDSAAYFCASSPVSLAGKPDYEQYFGPGTRLTVT.

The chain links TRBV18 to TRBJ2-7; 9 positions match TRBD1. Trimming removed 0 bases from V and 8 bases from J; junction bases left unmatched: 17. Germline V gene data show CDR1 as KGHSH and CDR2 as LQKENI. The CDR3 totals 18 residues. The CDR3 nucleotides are TGTGCCAGCTCACCACCCTGGAAGGGACAGGGCTTCGCCGTAAAGCAGTACTTC. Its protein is CASSPPWKGQGFAVKQYF.

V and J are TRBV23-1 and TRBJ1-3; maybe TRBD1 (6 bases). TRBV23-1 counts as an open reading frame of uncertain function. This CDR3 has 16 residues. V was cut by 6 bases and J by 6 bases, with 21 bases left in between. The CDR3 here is CASSPRRQDRENTIYF. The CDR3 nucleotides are TGCGCCAGCAGCCCACGGCGACAGGATCGGGAAAACACCATATATTTT.

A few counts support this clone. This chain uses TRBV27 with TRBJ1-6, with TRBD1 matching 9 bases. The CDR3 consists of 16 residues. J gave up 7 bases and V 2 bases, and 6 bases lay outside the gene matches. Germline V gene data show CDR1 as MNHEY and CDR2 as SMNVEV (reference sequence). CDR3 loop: CASSLRRQGGNSPLHF. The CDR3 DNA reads TGTGCCAGCAGTTTACGACGACAGGGGGGGAATTCACCCCTCCACTTT.